Listed below are T cell receptor beta chains from one sample, sequenced in a study of molecular identifiers for immune sequencing clone quantification. TCRdb reprocessed the PCR reads via MiXCR and lists one record per CDR3 protein. The sample yields about 640,000 distinct CDR3 sequences, 15% to 20% seen once. The sample comprised naive CD8+ T cells from blood, with Jurkat cell RNA spiked in. These receptors all come from a human donor in good health. Some libraries in this study had Jurkat cell RNA spiked in. CDR3s include the opening cysteine and the closing phenylalanine or tryptophan. Fields, in order: J gene, V gene, clone size, D gene, CDR3 protein, CDR3 DNA. A D gene is named only where the DNA matches it firmly. The listing skips clone size in some rows; elsewhere it reads once, few, many or a size class.

>TRBJ2-2|TRBV4-2|few|.
CASSPSITGELFF
TGTGCCAGCAGCCCGAGTATAACCGGGGAGCTGTTTTTT
>TRBJ1-1|TRBV4-3|many|.
CASSQDGRGGVGTEAFF
TGCGCCAGCAGCCAAGATGGGCGGGGGGGAGTAGGCACTGAAGCTTTCTTT
>TRBJ2-3|TRBV20-1|many|.
CSASVLGERPDTQYF
TGCAGTGCTTCAGTACTAGGAGAGCGACCAGATACGCAGTATTTT
>TRBJ1-1|TRBV29-1|many|.
CSVEVRGQATEAFF
TGCAGCGTTGAAGTGCGGGGCCAGGCCACTGAAGCTTTCTTT
>TRBJ2-4|TRBV4-3|few|TRBD1
CASSQGDRGRFPAGNIQCF
TGCGCCAGCAGCCAGGGGGACAGGGGGCGCTTCCCCGCAGGAAACATTCAGTGCTTC
>TRBJ2-7|TRBV11-2|many|.
CASSLDPGFEQYF
TGTGCCAGCAGCTTAGATCCCGGGTTCGAGCAGTACTTC
>TRBJ1-6|TRBV4-2|.|.
CASSQEVGVLSSPLHF
TGTGCCAGCAGCCAAGAGGTGGGGGTCTTGAGTTCACCCCTCCACTTT
>TRBJ2-2|TRBV30|many|.
CAWSVGGELFF
TGTGCCTGGAGTGTCGGCGGGGAGCTGTTTTTT
>TRBJ2-7|TRBV28|many|.
CASSSLGAATYEQYF
TGTGCCAGCAGCTCCTTGGGGGCGGCAACCTACGAGCAGTACTTC
>TRBJ1-4|TRBV27|many|.
CASSLLGETNEKLFF
TGTGCCAGCAGTTTATTGGGAGAAACTAATGAAAAACTGTTTTTT
>TRBJ2-3|TRBV11-2|many|.
CASSFLGALDTQYF
TGTGCCAGCAGCTTCCTGGGGGCCTTAGATACGCAGTATTTT
>TRBJ2-7|TRBV7-9|many|TRBD1
CASSLVGGQGVSYEQYF
TGTGCCAGCAGCTTAGTAGGAGGACAGGGGGTCTCCTACGAGCAGTACTTC
>TRBJ2-5|TRBV4-3|.|TRBD2
CASSQDPGLAGHSETQYF
TGCGCCAGCAGCCAAGATCCCGGGCTAGCGGGGCATAGCGAGACCCAGTACTTC
>TRBJ1-1|TRBV5-1|many|.
CASTEGYNTEAFF
TGCGCCAGCACGGAGGGCTATAACACTGAAGCTTTCTTT
>TRBJ2-5|TRBV19|.|.
CASSPKFVVQETQYF
TGTGCCAGTAGTCCCAAGTTCGTAGTCCAAGAGACCCAGTACTTC
>TRBJ2-3|TRBV20-1|many|.
CSASGRNTDTQYF
TGCAGTGCTAGTGGGAGGAACACAGATACGCAGTATTTT
>TRBJ2-7|TRBV4-1|many|TRBD1
CASSQDLQGVYEQYF
TGCGCCAGCAGCCAAGATCTCCAGGGGGTCTACGAGCAGTACTTC
>TRBJ2-1|TRBV9|.|.
CASSVEVKPGEQFF
TGTGCCAGCAGCGTAGAGGTCAAGCCCGGTGAGCAGTTCTTC